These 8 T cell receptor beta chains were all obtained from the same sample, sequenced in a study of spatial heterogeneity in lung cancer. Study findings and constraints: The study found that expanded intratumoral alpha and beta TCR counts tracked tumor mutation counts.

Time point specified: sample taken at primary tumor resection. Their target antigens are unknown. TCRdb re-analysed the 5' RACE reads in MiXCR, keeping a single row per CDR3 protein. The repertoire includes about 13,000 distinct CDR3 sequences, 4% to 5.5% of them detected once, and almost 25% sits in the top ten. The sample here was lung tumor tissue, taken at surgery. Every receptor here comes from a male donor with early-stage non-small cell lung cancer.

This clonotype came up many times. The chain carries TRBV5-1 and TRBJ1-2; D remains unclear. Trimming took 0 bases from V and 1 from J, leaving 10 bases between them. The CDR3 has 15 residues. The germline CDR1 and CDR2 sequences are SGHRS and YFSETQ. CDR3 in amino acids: CASSLGQILNYGYTF. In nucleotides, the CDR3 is TGCGCCAGCAGCTTGGGGCAGATTCTTAACTATGGCTACACCTTC.

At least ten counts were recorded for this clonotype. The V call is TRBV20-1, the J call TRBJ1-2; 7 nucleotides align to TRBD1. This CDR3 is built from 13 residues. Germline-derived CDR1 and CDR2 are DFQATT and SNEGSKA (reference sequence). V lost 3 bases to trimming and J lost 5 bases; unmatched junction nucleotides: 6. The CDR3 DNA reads TGCAGTGCTAGTAGGCAGGGGGAATATGGCTACACCTTC. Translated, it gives CSASRQGEYGYTF.

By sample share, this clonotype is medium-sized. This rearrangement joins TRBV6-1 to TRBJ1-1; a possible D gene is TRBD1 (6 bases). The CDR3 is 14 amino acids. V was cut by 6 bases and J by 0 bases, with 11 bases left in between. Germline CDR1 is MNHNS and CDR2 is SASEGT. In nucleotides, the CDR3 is TGTGCCAGCAGGAGGACAGAAATGAACACTGAAGCTTTCTTT. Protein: CASRRTEMNTEAFF.

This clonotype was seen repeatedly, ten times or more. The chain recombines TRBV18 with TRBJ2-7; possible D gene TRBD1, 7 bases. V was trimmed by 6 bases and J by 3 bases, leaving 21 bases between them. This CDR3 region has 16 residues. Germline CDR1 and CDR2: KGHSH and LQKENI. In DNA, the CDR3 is TGTGCCAGCTCCCAACGACAGGGAGGAATGGTCTACGAGCAGTACTTC. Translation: CASSQRQGGMVYEQYF.

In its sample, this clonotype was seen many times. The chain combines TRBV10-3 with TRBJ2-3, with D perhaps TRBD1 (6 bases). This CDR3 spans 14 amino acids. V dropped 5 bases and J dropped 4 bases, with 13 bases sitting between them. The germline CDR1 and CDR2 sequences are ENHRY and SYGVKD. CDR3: CAISIGQWADTQYF. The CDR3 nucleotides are TGTGCCATCAGTATCGGACAGTGGGCAGATACGCAGTATTTT.

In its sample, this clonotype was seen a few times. The CDR3 reads CASSEIGTSGVGDTQYF. In DNA form, the CDR3 reads TGTGCCAGCAGTGAAATCGGGACTAGCGGGGTTGGCGATACGCAGTATTTT. This chain links TRBV2 with TRBJ2-3, with 13 bases that match TRBD2. V was pared by 2 bases and J by 6 bases, with 8 bases of the junction left unmatched. The CDR3 length is 17 residues. The germline V gene has CDR1 SNHLY and CDR2 FYNNEI.

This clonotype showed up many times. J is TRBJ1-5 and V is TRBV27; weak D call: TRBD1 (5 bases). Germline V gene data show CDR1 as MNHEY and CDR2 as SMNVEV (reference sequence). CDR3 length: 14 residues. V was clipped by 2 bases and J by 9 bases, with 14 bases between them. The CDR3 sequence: CASSLGSGLGPQHF. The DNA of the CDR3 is TGTGCCAGCAGTTTAGGCTCAGGGTTGGGGCCCCAGCATTTT.

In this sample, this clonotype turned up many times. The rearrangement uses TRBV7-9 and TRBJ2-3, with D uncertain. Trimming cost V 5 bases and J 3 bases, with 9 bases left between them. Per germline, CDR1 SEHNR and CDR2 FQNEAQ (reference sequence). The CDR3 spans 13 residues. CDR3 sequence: CASSVGRTDTQYF. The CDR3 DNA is TGTGCCAGCAGCGTCGGCCGAACAGATACGCAGTATTTT.